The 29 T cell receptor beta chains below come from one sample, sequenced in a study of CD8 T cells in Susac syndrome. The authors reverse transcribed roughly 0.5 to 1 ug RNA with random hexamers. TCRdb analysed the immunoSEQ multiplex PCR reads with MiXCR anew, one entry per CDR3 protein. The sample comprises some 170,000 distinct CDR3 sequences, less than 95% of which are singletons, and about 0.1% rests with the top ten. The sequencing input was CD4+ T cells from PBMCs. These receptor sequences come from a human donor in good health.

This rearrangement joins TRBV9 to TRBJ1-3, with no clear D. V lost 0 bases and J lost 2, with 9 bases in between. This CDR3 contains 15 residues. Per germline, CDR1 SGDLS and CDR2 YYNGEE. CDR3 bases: TGTGCCAGCAGCGTAGAAGTATGGCCTGGAAACACCATATATTTT. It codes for CASSVEVWPGNTIYF.

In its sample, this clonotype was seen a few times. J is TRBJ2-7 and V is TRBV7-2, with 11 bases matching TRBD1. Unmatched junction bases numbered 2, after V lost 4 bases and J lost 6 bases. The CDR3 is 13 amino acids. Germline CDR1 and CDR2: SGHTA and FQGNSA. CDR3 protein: CASSWGQGGEQYF. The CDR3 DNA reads TGTGCCAGCAGCTGGGGACAGGGGGGCGAGCAGTACTTC.

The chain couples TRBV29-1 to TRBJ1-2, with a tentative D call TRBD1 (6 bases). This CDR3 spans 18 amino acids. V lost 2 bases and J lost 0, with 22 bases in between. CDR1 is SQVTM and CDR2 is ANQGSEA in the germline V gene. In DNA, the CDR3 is TGCAGCGTTGAACGTAGGCAGGGGCCCTCTTTAACTAACTATGGCTACACCTTC. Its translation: CSVERRQGPSLTNYGYTF.

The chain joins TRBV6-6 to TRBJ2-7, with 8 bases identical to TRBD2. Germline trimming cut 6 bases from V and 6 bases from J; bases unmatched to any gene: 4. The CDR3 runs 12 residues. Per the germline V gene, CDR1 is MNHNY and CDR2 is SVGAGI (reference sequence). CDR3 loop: CASRILAGEQYF. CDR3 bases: TGTGCCAGCAGAATTCTAGCGGGCGAGCAGTACTTC.

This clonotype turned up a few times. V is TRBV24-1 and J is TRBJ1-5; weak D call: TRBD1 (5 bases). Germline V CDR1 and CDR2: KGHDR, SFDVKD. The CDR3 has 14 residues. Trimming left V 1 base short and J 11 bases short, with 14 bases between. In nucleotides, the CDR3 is TGTGCCACCAGTGATTTTACCGGGACTGAGACCCAGCATTTT. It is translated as CATSDFTGTETQHF.

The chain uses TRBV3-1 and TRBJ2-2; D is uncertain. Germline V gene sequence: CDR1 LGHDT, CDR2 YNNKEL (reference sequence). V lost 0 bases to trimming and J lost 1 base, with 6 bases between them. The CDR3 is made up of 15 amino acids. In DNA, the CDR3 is TGTGCCAGCAGCCAAGAGTGGCAGAACACCGGGGAGCTGTTTTTT. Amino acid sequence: CASSQEWQNTGELFF.

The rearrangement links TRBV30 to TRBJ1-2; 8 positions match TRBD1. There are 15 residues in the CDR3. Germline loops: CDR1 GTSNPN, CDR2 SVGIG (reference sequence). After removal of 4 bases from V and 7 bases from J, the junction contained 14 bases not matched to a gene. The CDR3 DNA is TGTGCCTGGATACCTTTTGAGACAGGGGTTTCTGGCTACACCTTC. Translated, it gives CAWIPFETGVSGYTF.

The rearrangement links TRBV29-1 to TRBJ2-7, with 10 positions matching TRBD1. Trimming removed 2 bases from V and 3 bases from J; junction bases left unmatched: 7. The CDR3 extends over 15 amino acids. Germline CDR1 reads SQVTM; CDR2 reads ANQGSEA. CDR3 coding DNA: TGCAGCGTTGAAACTGTGGGACAGGGGCTCTACGAGCAGTACTTC. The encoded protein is CSVETVGQGLYEQYF.

The CDR3 spells CATSDPGLAGGPEQFF. For the CDR3, the DNA is TGTGCCACCAGTGACCCTGGACTAGCGGGAGGGCCCGAGCAGTTCTTC. The V and J genes are TRBV24-1 and TRBJ2-1; 15 bases match TRBD2. Germline V gene lookup returns CDR1 KGHDR and CDR2 SFDVKD. V was pared by 4 bases and J by 10 bases, with 7 bases of the junction left unmatched. The CDR3 extends over 16 amino acids.

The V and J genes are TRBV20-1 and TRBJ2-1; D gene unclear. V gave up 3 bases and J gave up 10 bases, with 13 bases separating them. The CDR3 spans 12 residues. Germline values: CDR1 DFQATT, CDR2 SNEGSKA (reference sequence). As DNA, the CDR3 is TGCAGTGCTAGGGGCCTCCTGCGGGAGCAGTTCTTC. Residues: CSARGLLREQFF.

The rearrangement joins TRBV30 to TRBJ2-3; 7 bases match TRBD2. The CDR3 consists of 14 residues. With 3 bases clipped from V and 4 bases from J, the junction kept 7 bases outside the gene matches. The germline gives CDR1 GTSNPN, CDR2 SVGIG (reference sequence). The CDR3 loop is CAWSERAGPDTQYF. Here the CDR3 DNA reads TGTGCCTGGAGCGAAAGAGCGGGACCAGATACGCAGTATTTT.

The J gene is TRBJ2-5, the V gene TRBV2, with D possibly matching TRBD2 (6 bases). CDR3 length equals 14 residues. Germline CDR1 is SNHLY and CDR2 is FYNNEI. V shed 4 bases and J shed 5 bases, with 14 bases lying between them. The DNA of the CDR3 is TGTGCCAGCAGTGGGCCCACTAGCTGGGAGACCCAGTACTTC. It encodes CASSGPTSWETQYF.

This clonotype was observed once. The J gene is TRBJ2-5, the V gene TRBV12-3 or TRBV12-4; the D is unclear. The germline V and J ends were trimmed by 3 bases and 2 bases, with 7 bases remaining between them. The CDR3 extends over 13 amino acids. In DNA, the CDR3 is TGTGCCAGCAGTTTCATAACGCAAGAGACCCAGTACTTC. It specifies CASSFITQETQYF.

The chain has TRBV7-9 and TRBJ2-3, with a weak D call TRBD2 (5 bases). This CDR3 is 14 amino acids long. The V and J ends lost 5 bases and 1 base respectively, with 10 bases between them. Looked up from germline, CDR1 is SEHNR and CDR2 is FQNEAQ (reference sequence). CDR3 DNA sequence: TGTGCCAGCAGCCTTACTAGTGGCACAGATACGCAGTATTTT. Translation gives CASSLTSGTDTQYF.

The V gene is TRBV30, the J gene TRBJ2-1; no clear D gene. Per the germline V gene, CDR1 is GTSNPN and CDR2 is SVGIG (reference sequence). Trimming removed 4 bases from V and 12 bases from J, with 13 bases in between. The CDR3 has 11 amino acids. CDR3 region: CAWMIGLGQFF. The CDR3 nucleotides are TGTGCCTGGATGATTGGGCTCGGGCAGTTCTTC. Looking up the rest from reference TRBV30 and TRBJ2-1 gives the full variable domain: SQTIHQWPATLVQPVGSPLSLECTVEGTSNPNLYWYRQAAGRGLQLLFYSVGIGQISSEVPQNLSASRPQDRQFILSSKKLLLSDSGFYLCAWMIGLGQFFGPGTRLTVL.

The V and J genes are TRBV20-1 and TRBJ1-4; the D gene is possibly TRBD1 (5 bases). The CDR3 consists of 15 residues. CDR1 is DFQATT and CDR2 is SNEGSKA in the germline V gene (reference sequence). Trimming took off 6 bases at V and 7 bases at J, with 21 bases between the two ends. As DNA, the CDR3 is TGCAGTGCCCCGGGTCCGGGGCCGGGGGGTGAAAAACTGTTTTTT. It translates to CSAPGPGPGGEKLFF.

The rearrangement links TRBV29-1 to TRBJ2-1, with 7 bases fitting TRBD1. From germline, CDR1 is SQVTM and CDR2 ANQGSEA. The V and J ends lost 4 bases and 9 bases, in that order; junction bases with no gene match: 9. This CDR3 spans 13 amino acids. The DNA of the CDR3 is TGCAGCGTTGCTGAAATGGGGGACAGTGAGCAGTTCTTC. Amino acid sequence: CSVAEMGDSEQFF.

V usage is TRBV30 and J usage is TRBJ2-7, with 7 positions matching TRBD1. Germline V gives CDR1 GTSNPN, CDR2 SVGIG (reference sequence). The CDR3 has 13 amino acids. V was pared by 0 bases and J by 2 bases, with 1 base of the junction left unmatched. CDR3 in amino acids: CAWSVQGAYEQYF. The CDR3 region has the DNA TGTGCCTGGAGTGTCCAGGGGGCCTACGAGCAGTACTTC.

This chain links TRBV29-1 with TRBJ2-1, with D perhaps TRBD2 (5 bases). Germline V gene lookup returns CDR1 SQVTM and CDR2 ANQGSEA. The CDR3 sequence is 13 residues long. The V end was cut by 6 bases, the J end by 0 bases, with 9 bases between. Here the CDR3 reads CSVRATSYNEQFF. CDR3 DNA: TGCAGCGTGCGGGCTACCTCCTACAATGAGCAGTTCTTC.

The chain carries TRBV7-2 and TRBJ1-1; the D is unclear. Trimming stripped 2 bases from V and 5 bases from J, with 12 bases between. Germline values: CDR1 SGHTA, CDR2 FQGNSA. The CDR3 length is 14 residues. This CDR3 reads CASSLLDRGTEAFF. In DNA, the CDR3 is TGTGCCAGCAGCTTATTGGACCGTGGGACTGAAGCTTTCTTT.

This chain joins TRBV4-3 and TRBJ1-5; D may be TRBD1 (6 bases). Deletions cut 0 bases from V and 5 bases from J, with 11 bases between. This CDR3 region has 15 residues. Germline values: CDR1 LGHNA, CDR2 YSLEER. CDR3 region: CASSQEGRGDQPQHF. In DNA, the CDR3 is TGCGCCAGCAGCCAAGAGGGTAGGGGGGATCAGCCCCAGCATTTT.

CDR3 nucleotide sequence: TGTGCCAGCAGCCAAGGACTAGCGGGGCAAGAGACCCAGTACTTC. This gives the protein CASSQGLAGQETQYF. The V and J genes are TRBV9 and TRBJ2-5; 12 bases map to TRBD2. V lost 4 bases to trimming and J lost 2 bases; unmatched junction nucleotides: 3. The germline CDR1 and CDR2 sequences are SGDLS and YYNGEE. CDR3 size: 15 residues. The variable domain in full, completed from reference TRBV9 and TRBJ2-5, reads DSGVTQTPKHLITATGQRVTLRCSPRSGDLSVYWYQQSLDQGLQFLIQYYNGEERAKGNILERFSAQQFPDLHSELNLSSLELGDSALYFCASSQGLAGQETQYFGPGTRLLVL.

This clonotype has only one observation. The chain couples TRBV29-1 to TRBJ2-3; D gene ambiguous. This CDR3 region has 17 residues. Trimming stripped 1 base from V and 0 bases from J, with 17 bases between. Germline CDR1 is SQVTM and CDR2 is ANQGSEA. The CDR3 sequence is CSVEVFSIRSSTDTQYF. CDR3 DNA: TGCAGCGTTGAAGTTTTTAGCATCAGGTCTAGCACAGATACGCAGTATTTT.

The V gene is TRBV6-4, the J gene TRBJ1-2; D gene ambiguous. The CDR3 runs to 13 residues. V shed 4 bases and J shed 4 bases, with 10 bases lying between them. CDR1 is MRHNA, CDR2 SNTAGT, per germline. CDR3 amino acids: CASSANGAYGYTF. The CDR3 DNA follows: TGTGCCAGCAGTGCGAACGGCGCCTATGGCTACACCTTC.

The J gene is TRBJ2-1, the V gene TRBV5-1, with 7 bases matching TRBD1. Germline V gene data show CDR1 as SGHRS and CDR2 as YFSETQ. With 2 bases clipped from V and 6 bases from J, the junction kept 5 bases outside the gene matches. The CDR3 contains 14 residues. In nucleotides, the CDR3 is TGCGCCAGCAGCTTAGCGACAGGGAGCAATGAGCAGTTCTTC. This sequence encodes CASSLATGSNEQFF. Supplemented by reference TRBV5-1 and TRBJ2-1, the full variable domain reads KAGVTQTPRYLIKTRGQQVTLSCSPISGHRSVSWYQQTPGQGLQFLFEYFSETQRNKGNFPGRFSGRQFSNSRSEMNVSTLELGDSALYLCASSLATGSNEQFFGPGTRLTVL.

The CDR3 reads CATSDRGLSTDTQYF. CDR3 nucleotides: TGTGCCACCAGTGACCGGGGACTCAGCACAGATACGCAGTATTTT. V and J are TRBV24-1 and TRBJ2-3; possible D gene TRBD2, 6 bases. With 4 bases removed from V and 0 bases from J, the gap between germline ends came to 10 bases. From germline, CDR1 is KGHDR and CDR2 SFDVKD. The CDR3 is made up of 15 amino acids.

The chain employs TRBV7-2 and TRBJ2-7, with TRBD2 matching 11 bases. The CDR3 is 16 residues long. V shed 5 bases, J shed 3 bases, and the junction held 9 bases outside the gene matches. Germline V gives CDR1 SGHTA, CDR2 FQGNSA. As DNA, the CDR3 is TGTGCCAGCAGCCCCGGCGGACTAGCGGGCCGCTACGAGCAGTACTTC. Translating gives CASSPGGLAGRYEQYF.

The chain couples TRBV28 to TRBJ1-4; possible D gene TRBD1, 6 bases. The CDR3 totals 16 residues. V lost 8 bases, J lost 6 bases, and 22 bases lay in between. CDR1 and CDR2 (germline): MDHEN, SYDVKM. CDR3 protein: CASGATGPGFDEKLFF. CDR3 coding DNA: TGTGCCAGCGGTGCGACAGGACCGGGATTTGATGAAAAACTGTTTTTT.

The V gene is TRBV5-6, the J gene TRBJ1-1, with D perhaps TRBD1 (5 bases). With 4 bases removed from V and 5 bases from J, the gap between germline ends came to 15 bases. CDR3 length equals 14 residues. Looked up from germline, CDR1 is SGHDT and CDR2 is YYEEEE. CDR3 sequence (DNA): TGTGCCAGCAGCGGGGTCGGGGGTTGGACTGAAGCTTTCTTT. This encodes CASSGVGGWTEAFF.